The rows below give T cell receptor beta chains drawn from one sample of a study of beta chain features in type 1 diabetes. The data were produced by immunoSEQ multiplex PCR, yet TCRdb's version contains in-frame clones alone and is incomplete. The table shows roughly 700,000 clones, with roughly an eighth occurring only once. The sample consisted of naive CD4+ T cells from blood. These receptors came from a man younger than 35 with type 1 diabetes. The CDR3 runs from the conserved cysteine through the conserved F or W. Fields, in order: V gene, J gene, clone size, D gene, CDR3 DNA, CDR3 protein. A D gene is named only where the DNA matches it firmly. Not all rows give a size; the values are once, few, many and, for expanded clones, a class.

TRBV7-6,TRBJ2-7,.,.,TGTGCCAGCAGCGGGAACGCCTACGAGCAGTACTTC,CASSGNAYEQYF
TRBV18,TRBJ1-1,few,.,TGTGCCAGCTCATCGCAGTTTGGAGCTGAAGCTTTCTTT,CASSSQFGAEAFF
TRBV4-1,TRBJ2-7,few,TRBD1,TGCGCCAGCAGCCAGATACAGGGGGCGGACTCCTACGAGCAGTACTTC,CASSQIQGADSYEQYF
TRBV30,TRBJ1-1,.,TRBD1,TGTGCCTGGAGTGGGGACAGGTCTATGAACACTGAAGCTTTCTTT,CAWSGDRSMNTEAFF
TRBV18,TRBJ1-4,.,.,TGTGCCAGCTCACCAGGACACAGGTCCGGAGAACTGTTTTTT,CASSPGHRSGELFF
TRBV7-2,TRBJ2-1,few,.,TGTGCCAGCAGCACATATCTGGGAAATGAGCAGTTCTTC,CASSTYLGNEQFF
TRBV10-3,TRBJ2-7,.,.,TGTGCCATTGCGGGCGGACTCTCCTACGAGCAGTACTTC,CAIAGGLSYEQYF
TRBV4-1,TRBJ2-1,.,TRBD2,TGCGCCAGCAGCCACCTAGCGGGGACCGTCAGGAGTGAGCAGTTCTTC,CASSHLAGTVRSEQFF
TRBV7-9,TRBJ1-2,few,.,TGTGCCAGCAGCTCCCTGGCGGGGAACCAAGGCTACACCTTC,CASSSLAGNQGYTF
TRBV30,TRBJ1-2,.,.,TGTGCCTGGACCGTTTCTAACTATGGCTACACCTTC,CAWTVSNYGYTF
TRBV6-1,TRBJ2-5,.,TRBD1,TGTGCCAGCAGTCCCCCGGGACAGGGGGCCAAGACCCAGTACTTC,CASSPPGQGAKTQYF
TRBV11-3,TRBJ2-3,few,.,TGTGCCAGCAGCCGTGGCACAGATACGCAGTATTTT,CASSRGTDTQYF
TRBV4-1,TRBJ2-7,.,.,TGCGCCAGCAGCCAACCCGACACCGATCCCTACGAGCAGTACTTC,CASSQPDTDPYEQYF
TRBV7-2,TRBJ2-3,few,.,TGTGCCAGCAGCTTAAACGGCGGGGTGGCAGATACGCAGTATTTT,CASSLNGGVADTQYF
TRBV29-1,TRBJ1-1,.,.,TGCAGCGTTGAATCGGTGGAGTACACTGAAGCTTTCTTT,CSVESVEYTEAFF
TRBV19,TRBJ2-7,.,TRBD1,TGTGCCAGTAGTGACAGGGGGTTTCGGGACGAGCAGTACTTC,CASSDRGFRDEQYF
TRBV10-3,TRBJ2-5,.,.,TGTGCCAGCAGTTTTCAGGGGAAAGAGACCCAGTACTTC,CASSFQGKETQYF
TRBV5-1,TRBJ2-7,.,.,TGCGCCAGCAGCTTGGCTTCGGGCACAATCTACGAGCAGTACTTC,CASSLASGTIYEQYF
TRBV2,TRBJ1-2,.,TRBD1,TGTGCCAGCAGGGAGGGACAGAATAACTATGGCTACACCTTC,CASREGQNNYGYTF
TRBV7-9,TRBJ2-3,few,.,TGTGCCAGCAGCGTTACAGTCGGCGGAAGCACAGATACGCAGTATTTT,CASSVTVGGSTDTQYF
TRBV11-2,TRBJ2-7,.,.,TGTGCCAGCAGCGAGAGGGCTACGTTCTCCTACGAGCAGTACTTC,CASSERATFSYEQYF
TRBV30,TRBJ1-5,few,TRBD1,TGTGCCTGGGGGGACAGTCTCAATCAGCCCCAGCATTTT,CAWGDSLNQPQHF
TRBV27,TRBJ2-2,.,.,TGTGCCAGCAGTCGCTCCGTGGGTCCTTCGAACACCGGGGAGCTGTTTTTT,CASSRSVGPSNTGELFF
TRBV7-2,TRBJ1-2,few,TRBD1,TGTGCCAGCAGCTCCCGTATAGGACAGGGAGGCTACACCTTC,CASSSRIGQGGYTF
TRBV4-1,TRBJ1-4,.,.,TGCGCCAGCAGCTTGTCGGGGCAAGATGAAAAACTGTTTTTT,CASSLSGQDEKLFF
TRBV7-2,TRBJ2-7,.,.,TGTGCCAGCAGCCGACCCCTGGGACAGCAGTACTTC,CASSRPLGQQYF
TRBV6-1,TRBJ2-1,few,.,TGTGCCAGCAGTGCGTCCATTCACAATGAGCAGTTCTTC,CASSASIHNEQFF